This is a list of T cell receptor beta chains from one sample in a study of cytomegalovirus exposure and HLA in healthy donors. The protocol was immunoSEQ multiplex PCR, while the TCRdb copy is restricted to in-frame clones and leaves out a portion. The sample holds under 130,000 clones, about 88% seen once. Material: PBMCs. The receptors shown here come from a woman aged 18-29 years in good health and CMV-seropositive. Each CDR3 is given with its conserved first and last residue. Fields, in order: clone size, J gene, V gene, D gene, CDR3 DNA, CDR3 protein. The D gene is left open where the match is weak. Expanded clones are given a class, and other clones once, few, many or no size at all.

-,TRBJ2-7,TRBV2,TRBD2,TGTGCCATCTCTAGCGGGAGAAACGTCGGGGAGCAGTACTTC,CAISSGRNVGEQYF
few,TRBJ1-2,TRBV6-5,-,TGTGCCAGCAGTTACGGTCGGGATGGCTACACCTTC,CASSYGRDGYTF
-,TRBJ1-1,TRBV6-6,-,TGTGCCAGCAGTTATCGGTCCGTTAATGAAGCTTTCTTT,CASSYRSVNEAFF
-,TRBJ2-7,TRBV18,TRBD2,TGTGCCAGCTCACCTGCAGCCGGGACTAGCTCTTACGAGCAGTACTTC,CASSPAAGTSSYEQYF
-,TRBJ1-3,TRBV5-4,-,TGTGCCAGCAGCTCGGGGGGGAGAGAAAACACCATATATTTT,CASSSGGRENTIYF
-,TRBJ2-7,TRBV18,TRBD1,TGTGCCAGCTCACATGGCCGGACAGGGGGGTCCTACGAGCAGTACTTC,CASSHGRTGGSYEQYF
-,TRBJ1-4,TRBV6-1,TRBD1,TGTGCCAGCAGTGAAATGACAGGGAAGAATGAAAAACTGTTTTTT,CASSEMTGKNEKLFF
many,TRBJ2-4,TRBV6-4,TRBD2,TGTGCCAGCAGTGAAGCGGCGGGGGGGCCTGACATTCAGTACTTC,CASSEAAGGPDIQYF
-,TRBJ2-2,TRBV27,-,TGTGCCAGCAGTAGTGTGGCCCTTTCCGGGGAGCTGTTTTTT,CASSSVALSGELFF
-,TRBJ2-5,TRBV5-6,-,TGTGCCAGCAGTACTACGGGGGGCGACGAGACCCAGTACTTC,CASSTTGGDETQYF
-,TRBJ2-1,TRBV19,-,TGTGCCAGTAGTATTTGGCAGGACTCCTACAATGAGCAGTTCTTC,CASSIWQDSYNEQFF
-,TRBJ1-5,TRBV10-3,-,TGTGCCATCAGTGATCGGACAACGGTTGGTCAGCCCCAGCATTTT,CAISDRTTVGQPQHF
-,TRBJ1-4,TRBV19,-,TGTGCCAGTAGTCGGGTTAATGAAAAACTGTTTTTT,CASSRVNEKLFF
-,TRBJ2-3,TRBV7-8,TRBD2,TGTGCCAGCAGCTTAGCAGGGACTAGCGGGGGATATACGCAGTATTTT,CASSLAGTSGGYTQYF
once,TRBJ1-1,TRBV4-2,-,TGTGCCAGCAGCCAAGATGGAGGACGGGGGATTGAAGCTTTCTTT,CASSQDGGRGIEAFF
-,TRBJ1-2,TRBV28,-,TGTGCCAGCAGTTTACAGTATGGCTACACCTTC,CASSLQYGYTF
-,TRBJ1-1,TRBV5-1,-,TGCGCCAGCGCCGGCCTAGCAAACACTGAAGCTTTCTTT,CASAGLANTEAFF
-,TRBJ1-3,TRBV2,TRBD1,TGTGCCAGCAGTGGGGGGACAGGGGTCACTGGAAACACCATATATTTT,CASSGGTGVTGNTIYF
-,TRBJ2-7,TRBV5-6,TRBD2,TGTGCCAGCAGCCCGCGGGGGACCTCCTACGAGCAGTACTTC,CASSPRGTSYEQYF
-,TRBJ2-2,TRBV19,TRBD2,TGTGCCAGTCGCCAACTTCAGGGACTATGGACCGGGGAGCTGTTTTTT,CASRQLQGLWTGELFF
-,TRBJ2-3,TRBV5-1,-,TGCGCCAGCAGCTTGGCGGGCACAGATACGCAGTATTTT,CASSLAGTDTQYF
-,TRBJ1-2,TRBV7-9,-,TGTGCCAGCAGCTTACCACCACAGGACCCGAGGACCTTC,CASSLPPQDPRTF
-,TRBJ1-2,TRBV18,-,TGTGCCAGCTCACCTCAGGGGAACTATGGCTACACCTTC,CASSPQGNYGYTF
-,TRBJ1-5,TRBV11-2,-,TGTGCCAGCAGCTACAGGGACAATCAGCCCCAGCATTTT,CASSYRDNQPQHF
-,TRBJ2-2,TRBV19,TRBD2,TGTGCCAGTAGTAGCGGGAGGGCCTGGAACACCGGGGAGCTGTTTTTT,CASSSGRAWNTGELFF
-,TRBJ1-4,TRBV5-1,-,TGCGCCAGCAGCTTGGACGGGGGGCGTACTAATGAAAAACTGTTTTTT,CASSLDGGRTNEKLFF
-,TRBJ1-2,TRBV27,TRBD1,TGTGCCACCGCCGGACAGGGGAGCTATGGCTACACCTTC,CATAGQGSYGYTF
-,TRBJ1-5,TRBV2,-,TGTGCCAGCAAACCCCCAGGACACCCGAATCAGCCCCAGCATTTT,CASKPPGHPNQPQHF
few,TRBJ1-2,TRBV28,-,TGTGCCAGCACCTCTCTAAGGGGAGGAGGCTACACCTTC,CASTSLRGGGYTF
-,TRBJ1-2,TRBV2,-,TGTGCCAGCAGTTCCTCCCTCTATGGCTACACCTTC,CASSSSLYGYTF
-,TRBJ2-5,TRBV5-1,-,TGCGCCAGCAGCTTGACCACAAACCCGGGGGAGACCCAGTACTTC,CASSLTTNPGETQYF
-,TRBJ2-2,TRBV13,-,TGTGCCAGCAGCTTAGGCCTTCGCACCGGGGAGCTGTTTTTT,CASSLGLRTGELFF
-,TRBJ2-1,TRBV5-1,TRBD1,TGCGCCAGCAGCGACAGGGGCTCATCCACGCTAACTTACTACAATGAGCAGTTCTTC,CASSDRGSSTLTYYNEQFF
-,TRBJ2-7,TRBV5-6,-,TGTGCCAGCAGCCGCGGGGTTGTGGATACCCACTACGAGCAGTACTTC,CASSRGVVDTHYEQYF